The present T cell receptor beta chain was sequenced within a study of blood T cell repertoires in COVID-19. Study-wide background: The origin of the acute and convalescent COVID-19 samples was the United States, Italy and Spain. Sources were T cells, B-cell-depleted T cells, or PBMCs; the material itself was cDNA or gDNA.

A Seattle source enrolled patients during active infection and followed them longitudinally. This clone was recorded once. Per germline, CDR1 MGHRA and CDR2 YSYEKL. The CDR3 spans 16 residues. Trimming cost V 3 bases and J 3 bases; bases outside gene matches: 6. The data were produced by immunoSEQ multiplex PCR, yet TCRdb's version contains in-frame clones alone and is incomplete. The sample holds approximately 120,000 clones, about 74% seen once. What was sequenced was peripheral blood. The sequence derives from a man at least 80 years old with COVID-19, enrolled during active disease. The chain couples TRBV4-1 to TRBJ1-5, with TRBD1 identical over 9 bases. DNA of the CDR3: TGCGCCAGCAGCCATAGACAGGGGGGGTTCAATCAGCCCCAGCATTTT. Translated, it gives CASSHRQGGFNQPQHF.